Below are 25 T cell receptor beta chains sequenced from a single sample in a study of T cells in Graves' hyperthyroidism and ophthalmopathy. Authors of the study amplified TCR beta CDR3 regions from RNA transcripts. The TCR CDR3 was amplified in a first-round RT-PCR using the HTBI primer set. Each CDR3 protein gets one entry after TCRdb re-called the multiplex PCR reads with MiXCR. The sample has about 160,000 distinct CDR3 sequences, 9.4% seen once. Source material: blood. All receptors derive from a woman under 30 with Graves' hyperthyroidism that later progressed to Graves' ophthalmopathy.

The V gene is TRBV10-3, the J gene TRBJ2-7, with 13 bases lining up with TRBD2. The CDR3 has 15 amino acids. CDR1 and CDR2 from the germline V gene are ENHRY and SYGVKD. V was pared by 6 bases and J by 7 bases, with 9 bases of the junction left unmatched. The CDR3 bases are TGTGCCATCAGCGACTGGACTAGCGGGGGTACTGAGCAGTACTTC. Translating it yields CAISDWTSGGTEQYF.

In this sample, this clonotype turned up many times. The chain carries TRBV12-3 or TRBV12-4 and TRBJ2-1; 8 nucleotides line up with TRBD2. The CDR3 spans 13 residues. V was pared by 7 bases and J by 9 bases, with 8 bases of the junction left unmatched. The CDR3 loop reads CASTSVRGGEQFF. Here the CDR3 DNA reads TGTGCCAGCACTTCTGTCCGGGGGGGTGAGCAGTTCTTC.

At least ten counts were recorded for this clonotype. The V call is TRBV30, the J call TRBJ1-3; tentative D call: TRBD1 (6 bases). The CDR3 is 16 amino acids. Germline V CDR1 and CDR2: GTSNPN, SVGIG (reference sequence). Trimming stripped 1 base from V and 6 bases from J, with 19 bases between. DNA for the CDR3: TGTGCCTGGAGTGGTAGTCGAGGGGGTTTGATAAACACCATATATTTT. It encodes CAWSGSRGGLINTIYF. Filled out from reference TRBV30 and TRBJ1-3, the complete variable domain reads SQTIHQWPATLVQPVGSPLSLECTVEGTSNPNLYWYRQAAGRGLQLLFYSVGIGQISSEVPQNLSASRPQDRQFILSSKKLLLSDSGFYLCAWSGSRGGLINTIYFGEGSWLTVV.

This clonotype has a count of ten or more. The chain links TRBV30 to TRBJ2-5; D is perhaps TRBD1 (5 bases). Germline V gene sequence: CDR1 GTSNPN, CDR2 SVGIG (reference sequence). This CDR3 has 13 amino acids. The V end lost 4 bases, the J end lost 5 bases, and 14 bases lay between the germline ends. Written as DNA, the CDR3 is TGTGCCTGGAAGGCAGGGCCTCTTGAGACCCAGTACTTC. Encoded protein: CAWKAGPLETQYF.

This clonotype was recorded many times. CDR3 in amino acids: CASSLDTRSYEQYF. CDR3 in DNA: TGTGCCAGCAGCTTAGACACTAGATCCTACGAGCAGTACTTC. The chain couples TRBV11-3 to TRBJ2-7, with a tentative D call TRBD2 (5 bases). Germline-derived CDR1 and CDR2 are SGHNT and YENEEA. The CDR3 extends over 14 amino acids. Trimming left V 0 bases short and J 1 base short, with 7 bases between.

Written as DNA, the CDR3 is TGTGCCAGCAGTGATGTACAGGCGAACACCGGGGAGCTGTTTTTT. It specifies CASSDVQANTGELFF. The genes are TRBV2 and TRBJ2-2; weak D call: TRBD1 (5 bases). This CDR3 has 15 residues. CDR1 is SNHLY, CDR2 FYNNEI, per germline. V was clipped by 3 bases and J by 0 bases, with 8 bases between them.

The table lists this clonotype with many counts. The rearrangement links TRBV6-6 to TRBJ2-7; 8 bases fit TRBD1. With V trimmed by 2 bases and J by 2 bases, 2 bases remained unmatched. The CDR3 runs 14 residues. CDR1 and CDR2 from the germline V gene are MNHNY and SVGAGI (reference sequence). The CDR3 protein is CASSYGQGAYEQYF. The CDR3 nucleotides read TGTGCCAGCAGTTACGGACAGGGAGCCTACGAGCAGTACTTC.

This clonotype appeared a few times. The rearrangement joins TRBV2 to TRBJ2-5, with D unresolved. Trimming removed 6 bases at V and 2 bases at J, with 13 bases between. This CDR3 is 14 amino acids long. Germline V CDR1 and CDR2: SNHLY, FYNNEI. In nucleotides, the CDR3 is TGTGCCAGCAGCCGCGACTTGGGGCAAGAGACCCAGTACTTC. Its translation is CASSRDLGQETQYF.

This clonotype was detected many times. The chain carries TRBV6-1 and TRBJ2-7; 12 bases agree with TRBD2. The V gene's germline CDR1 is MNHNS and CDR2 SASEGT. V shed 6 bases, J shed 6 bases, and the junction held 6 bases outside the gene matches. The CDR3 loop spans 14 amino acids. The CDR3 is CASRRTSGIGEQYF. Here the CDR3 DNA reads TGTGCCAGCAGGAGGACTAGCGGGATAGGCGAGCAGTACTTC.

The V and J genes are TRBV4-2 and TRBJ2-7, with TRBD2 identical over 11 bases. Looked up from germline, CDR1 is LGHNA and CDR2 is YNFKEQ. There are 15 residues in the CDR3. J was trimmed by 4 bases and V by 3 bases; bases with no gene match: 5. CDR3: CASSQRGLAVYEQYF. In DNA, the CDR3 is TGTGCCAGCAGCCAGAGGGGACTAGCGGTGTACGAGCAGTACTTC.

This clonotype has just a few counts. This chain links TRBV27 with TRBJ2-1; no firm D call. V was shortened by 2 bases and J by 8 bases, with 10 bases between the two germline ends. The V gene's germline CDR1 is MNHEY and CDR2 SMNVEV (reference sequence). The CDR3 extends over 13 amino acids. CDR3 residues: CASSLRAGYEQFF. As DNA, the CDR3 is TGTGCCAGCAGTTTAAGGGCTGGGTATGAGCAGTTCTTC.

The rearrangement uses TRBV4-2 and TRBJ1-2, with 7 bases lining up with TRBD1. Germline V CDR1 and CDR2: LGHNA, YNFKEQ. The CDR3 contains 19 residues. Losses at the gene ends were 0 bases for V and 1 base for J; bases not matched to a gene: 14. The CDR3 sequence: CASSQESGTATFVNYGYTF. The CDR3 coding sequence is TGTGCCAGCAGCCAAGAAAGTGGGACAGCTACCTTCGTTAACTATGGCTACACCTTC.

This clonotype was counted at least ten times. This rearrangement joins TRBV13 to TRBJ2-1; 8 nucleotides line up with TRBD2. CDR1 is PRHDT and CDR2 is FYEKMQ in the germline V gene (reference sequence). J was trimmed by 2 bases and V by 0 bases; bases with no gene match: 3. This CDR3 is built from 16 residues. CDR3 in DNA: TGTGCCAGCAGCTTAGGCGGTAGCGGGGCCTACAATGAGCAGTTCTTC. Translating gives CASSLGGSGAYNEQFF. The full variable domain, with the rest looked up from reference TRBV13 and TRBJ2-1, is AAGVIQSPRHLIKEKRETATLKCYPIPRHDTVYWYQQGPGQDPQFLISFYEKMQSDKGSIPDRFSAQQFSDYHSELNMSSLELGDSALYFCASSLGGSGAYNEQFFGPGTRLTVL.

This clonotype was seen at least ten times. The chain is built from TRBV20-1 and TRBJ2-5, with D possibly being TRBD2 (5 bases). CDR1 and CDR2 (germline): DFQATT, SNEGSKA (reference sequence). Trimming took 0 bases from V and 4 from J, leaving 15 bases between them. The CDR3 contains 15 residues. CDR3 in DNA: TGCAGTGCTAGAGAACCGCGAGGGATCGGAGAGACCCAGTACTTC. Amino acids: CSAREPRGIGETQYF.

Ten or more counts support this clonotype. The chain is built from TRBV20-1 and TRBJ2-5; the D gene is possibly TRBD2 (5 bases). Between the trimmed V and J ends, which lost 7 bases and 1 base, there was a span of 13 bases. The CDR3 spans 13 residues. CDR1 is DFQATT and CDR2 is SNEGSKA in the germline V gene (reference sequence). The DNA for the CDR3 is TGCAGTGGTAGGGCGGGTACCCAAGAGACCCAGTACTTC. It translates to CSGRAGTQETQYF.

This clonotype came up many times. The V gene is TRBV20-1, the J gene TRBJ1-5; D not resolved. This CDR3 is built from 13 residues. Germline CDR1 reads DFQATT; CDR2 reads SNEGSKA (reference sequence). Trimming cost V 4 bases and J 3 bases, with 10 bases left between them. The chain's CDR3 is CSATATVNQPQHF. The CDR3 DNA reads TGCAGTGCTACCGCAACAGTCAATCAGCCCCAGCATTTT.

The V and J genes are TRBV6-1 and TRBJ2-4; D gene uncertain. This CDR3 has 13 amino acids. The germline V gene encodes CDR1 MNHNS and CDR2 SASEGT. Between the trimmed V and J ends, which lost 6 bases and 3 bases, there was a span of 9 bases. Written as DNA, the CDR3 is TGTGCCAGCAGGCGACGTTTCAAAAACATTCAGTACTTC. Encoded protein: CASRRRFKNIQYF.

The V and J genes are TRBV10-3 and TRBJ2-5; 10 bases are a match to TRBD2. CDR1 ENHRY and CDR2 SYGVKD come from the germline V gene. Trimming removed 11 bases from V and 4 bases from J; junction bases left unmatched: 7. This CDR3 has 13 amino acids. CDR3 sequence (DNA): TGTGCCTCCCTAGCGGGGGAGTCAGAGACCCAGTACTTC. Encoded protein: CASLAGESETQYF.

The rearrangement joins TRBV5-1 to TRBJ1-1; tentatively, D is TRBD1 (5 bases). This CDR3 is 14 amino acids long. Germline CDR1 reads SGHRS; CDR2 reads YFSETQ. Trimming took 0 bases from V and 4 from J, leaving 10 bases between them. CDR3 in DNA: TGCGCCAGCAGCTTGGACGGGGGAGGCACTGAAGCTTTCTTT. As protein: CASSLDGGGTEAFF.

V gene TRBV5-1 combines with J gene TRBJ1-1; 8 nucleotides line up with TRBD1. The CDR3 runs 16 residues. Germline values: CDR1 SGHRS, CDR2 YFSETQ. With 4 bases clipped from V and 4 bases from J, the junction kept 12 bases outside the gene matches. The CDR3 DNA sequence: TGCGCCAGCAGCCAAGGACAGGGACGTCACTCCACTGAAGCTTTCTTT. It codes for CASSQGQGRHSTEAFF.

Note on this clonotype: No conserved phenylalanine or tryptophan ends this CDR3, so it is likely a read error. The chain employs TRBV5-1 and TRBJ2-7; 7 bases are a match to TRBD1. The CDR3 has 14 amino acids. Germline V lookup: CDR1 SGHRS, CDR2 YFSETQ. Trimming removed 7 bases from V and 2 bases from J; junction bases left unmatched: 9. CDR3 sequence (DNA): TGCGCCAGCCGAGGTCAGACAGGGCCCTACGAGCAGTACCTC. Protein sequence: CASRGQTGPYEQYL.

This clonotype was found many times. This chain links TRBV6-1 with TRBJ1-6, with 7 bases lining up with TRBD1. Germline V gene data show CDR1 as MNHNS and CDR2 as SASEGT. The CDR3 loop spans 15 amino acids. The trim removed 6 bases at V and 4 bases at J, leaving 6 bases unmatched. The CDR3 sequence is CASRRPGQYNSPLHF. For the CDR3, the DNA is TGTGCCAGCAGAAGACCGGGACAGTATAATTCACCCCTCCACTTT.

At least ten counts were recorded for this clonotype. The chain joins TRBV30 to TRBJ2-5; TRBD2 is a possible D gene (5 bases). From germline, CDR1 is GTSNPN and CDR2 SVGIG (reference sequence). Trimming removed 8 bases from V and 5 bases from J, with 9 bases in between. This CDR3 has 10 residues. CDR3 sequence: CAGGFETQYF. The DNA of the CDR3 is TGTGCCGGCGGGTTCGAGACCCAGTACTTC.

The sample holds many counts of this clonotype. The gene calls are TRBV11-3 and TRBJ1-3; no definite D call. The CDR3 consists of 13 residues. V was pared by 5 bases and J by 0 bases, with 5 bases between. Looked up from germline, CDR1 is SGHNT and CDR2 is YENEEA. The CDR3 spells CASSGNSGNTIYF. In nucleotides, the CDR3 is TGTGCCAGCAGCGGCAACTCTGGAAACACCATATATTTT.

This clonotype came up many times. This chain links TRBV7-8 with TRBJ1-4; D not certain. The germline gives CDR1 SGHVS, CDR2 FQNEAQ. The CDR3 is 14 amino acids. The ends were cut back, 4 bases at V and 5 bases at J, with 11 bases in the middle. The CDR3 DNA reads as TGTGCCAGCAGCTCCCAAATACCAAATGAAAAACTGTTTTTT. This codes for CASSSQIPNEKLFF.